This T cell receptor beta chain originates from a study of patients and donors after allogeneic stem cell transplantation. Trimming took off 0 bases at V and 5 bases at J, with 11 bases between the two ends. The CDR3 loop spans 14 amino acids. Per germline, CDR1 SGHRS and CDR2 YFSETQ. This clonotype was counted between two and nine times. From the RT-PCR reads, TCRdb called clonotypes with MiXCR, one entry per CDR3 protein. The data contain roughly 940,000 distinct CDR3 sequences, roughly 17% of them singletons. Sequenced: blood, either unsorted or a sorted T cell fraction (not recorded which). The chain uses TRBV5-1 and TRBJ2-5; the D is unclear. This receptor was taken from a human donor who was either an allogeneic HSCT recipient or a stem cell or donor lymphocyte infusion donor (not recorded which). It is not recorded whose cells these are; they may come from a transplant donor. The CDR3 nucleotides read TGCGCCAGCAGCTTGGAACTGTTGGGCGAGACCCAGTACTTC. Translation gives CASSLELLGETQYF.